This T cell receptor beta chain was observed in a study of shared clonotypes between healthy human individuals. Nashville, Tennessee was home to all donors, who were Caucasian adults. Splitting of CD4+ cells produced CD45RA+ naive and CD45RA-negative memory subsets. Deletions cut 2 bases from V and 1 base from J, with 8 bases between. Germline V gene lookup returns CDR1 LGHNA and CDR2 YNFKEQ. This CDR3 is 14 amino acids long. At a deep level, the assay was run. Sorted-subset replicate PCRs used 200 ng DNA, 30,000 or so T cell genomes. Data came from immunoSEQ multiplex PCR; TCRdb stores just in-frame clones and leaves some out. The sample records 2 million to 2.5 million clones, 95% being singletons.

The TCR originated in a young man in good health. This chain links TRBV4-2 with TRBJ2-5, with D unresolved. The sample comprised naive CD4+ T cells sorted from blood. Subset specified: CD45RA+ positively selected. Written as DNA, the CDR3 is TGTGCCAGCAGCCAATTAGACCCCCAAGAGACCCAGTACTTC. Its protein is CASSQLDPQETQYF.